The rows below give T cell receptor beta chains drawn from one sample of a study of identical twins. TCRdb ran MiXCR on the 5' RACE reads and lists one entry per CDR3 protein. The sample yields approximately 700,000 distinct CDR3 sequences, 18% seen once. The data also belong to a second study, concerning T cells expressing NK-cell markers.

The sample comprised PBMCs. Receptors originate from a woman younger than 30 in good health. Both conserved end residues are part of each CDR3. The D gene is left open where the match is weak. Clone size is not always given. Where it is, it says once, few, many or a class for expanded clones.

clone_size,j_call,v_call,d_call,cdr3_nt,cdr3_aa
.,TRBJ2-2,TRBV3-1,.,TGTGCCAGCACTCTACGATCAACGGGTACCGGGGAGCTGTTTTTT,CASTLRSTGTGELFF
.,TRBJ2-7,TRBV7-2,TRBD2,TGTGCCAGCAGCTTAGGTAGCGGGAGGCAGTACTTC,CASSLGSGRQYF
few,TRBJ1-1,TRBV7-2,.,TGTGCCAGCAGCTTAGTCCCCTCGGGTGAAGCTTTCTTT,CASSLVPSGEAFF
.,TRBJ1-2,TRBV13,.,TGTGCCAGCACCTGGGGACGGAACTATGGCTACACCTTC,CASTWGRNYGYTF
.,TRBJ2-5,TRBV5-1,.,TGCGCCAGCAGCTGGAGTCAGATTCAAGAGACCCAGTACTTC,CASSWSQIQETQYF
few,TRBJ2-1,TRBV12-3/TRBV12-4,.,TGTGCCAGCAGCTTCCCTCCACGGGACACGGAAATTGAGCAGTTCTTC,CASSFPPRDTEIEQFF
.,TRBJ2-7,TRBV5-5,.,TGTGCCAGCAGCCCGGGTCATTCTGGACCTTACGAGCAGTACTTC,CASSPGHSGPYEQYF
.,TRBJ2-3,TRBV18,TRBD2,TGTGCCAGCTCGCTCGGACTAGCGGGACCAGATACGCAGTATTTT,CASSLGLAGPDTQYF
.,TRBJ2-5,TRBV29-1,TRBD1,TGCAGCGTCGACCGGACAGGGTCAGGGGAGACCCAGTACTTC,CSVDRTGSGETQYF
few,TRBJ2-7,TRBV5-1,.,TGCGCCAGCAGCTTGGAACAGGCCACCTACGAGCAGTACTTC,CASSLEQATYEQYF
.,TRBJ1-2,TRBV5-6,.,TGTGCCAGCAGCTTGGCCTTCGGTTCAGCTAACTATGGCTACACCTTC,CASSLAFGSANYGYTF
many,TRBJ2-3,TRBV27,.,TGTGCCAGCAGTTTATTTGGCGGGGGCGGGAGCACAGATACGCAGTATTTT,CASSLFGGGGSTDTQYF
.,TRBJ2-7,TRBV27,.,TGTGCCAGCAGTTTCCCCTCGGGGTACGAGCAGTACTTC,CASSFPSGYEQYF
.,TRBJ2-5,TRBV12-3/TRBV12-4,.,TGTGCCAGCAGCTCCGGGACGCGCGCTCCGGAGACCCAGTACTTC,CASSSGTRAPETQYF
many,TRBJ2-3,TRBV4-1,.,TGCGCCAGCAGCCAAGAGAGAGGGGAAGATACGCAGTATTTT,CASSQERGEDTQYF
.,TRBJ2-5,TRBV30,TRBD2,TGTGCCTGGAGCTATAGCGGGAGCATTGGAGAGACCCAGTACTTC,CAWSYSGSIGETQYF
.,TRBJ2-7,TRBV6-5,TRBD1,TGTGCCAGCTCTTACACGCAGGGGGCGGGCGAGCAGTACTTC,CASSYTQGAGEQYF
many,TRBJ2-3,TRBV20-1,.,TGCAGTGCTAGAGCCCCCACGGACTCTTCAGATACGCAGTATTTT,CSARAPTDSSDTQYF
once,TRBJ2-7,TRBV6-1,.,TGTGCCAGCAGGGGAGTAGTCCGGAACGAGCAGTACTTC,CASRGVVRNEQYF
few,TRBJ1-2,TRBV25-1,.,TGTGCCAGCCGCCCGTCAGGGAGCGGTTATGGCTACACCTTC,CASRPSGSGYGYTF
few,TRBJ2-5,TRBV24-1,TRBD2,TGTGCCACCAGTGACATCACTAGCGGGGGGGCCGTTGCAGAGACCCAGTACTTC,CATSDITSGGAVAETQYF
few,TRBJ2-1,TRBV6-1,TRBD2,TGTGCCAGCAGACCGGGACTAGCCGATTACAATGAGCAGTTCTTC,CASRPGLADYNEQFF
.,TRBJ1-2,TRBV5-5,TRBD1,TGTGCCAGCAGCTTGCAACGACAGGGGGCCTATGGCTACACCTTC,CASSLQRQGAYGYTF
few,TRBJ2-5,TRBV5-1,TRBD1,TGCGCCAGCAGCTCCGGACAGGCTATAGCTGTTGAGACCCAGTACTTC,CASSSGQAIAVETQYF
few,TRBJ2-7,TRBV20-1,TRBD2,TGCAGTGCTAGAGAAGTCCTAGCGGGTACCTACGAGCAGTACTTC,CSAREVLAGTYEQYF
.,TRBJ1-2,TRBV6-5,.,TGTGCCAGCAGTTACGACAGGACAGGCTACACCTTC,CASSYDRTGYTF
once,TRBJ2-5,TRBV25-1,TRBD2,TGTGCCAGCAGTGACCGTTGGGACTGGAGCGGGGCACCACAAGAGACCCAGTACTTC,CASSDRWDWSGAPQETQYF
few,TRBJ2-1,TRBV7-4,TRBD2,TGTGCCAGCAGCTCGCTTAAAGGGACTAGCGGGGCAGGGAACAATGAGCAGTTCTTC,CASSSLKGTSGAGNNEQFF
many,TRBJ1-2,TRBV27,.,TGTGCCAGCAGCCCCCGCGGAGGAACATGGGGCTACACCTTC,CASSPRGGTWGYTF
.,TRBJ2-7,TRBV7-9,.,TGTGCCAGCAGCCGAACCAGCGGCGCATACTCCTACGAGCAGTACTTC,CASSRTSGAYSYEQYF
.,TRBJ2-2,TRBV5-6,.,TGTGCCAGCAGCTTCGGCGCGGCATCTGAGCTGTTTTTT,CASSFGAASELFF
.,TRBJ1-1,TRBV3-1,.,TGTGCCAGCAGCCACTATACGACTGAAGCTTTCTTT,CASSHYTTEAFF
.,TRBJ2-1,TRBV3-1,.,TGTGCCAGCAGCCAAGGTGCGAATAGCTACAATGAGCAGTTCTTC,CASSQGANSYNEQFF
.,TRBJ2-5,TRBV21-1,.,TGTGCCAGCAGCAAAGTCGTCAAGGGAGAGACCCAGTACTTC,CASSKVVKGETQYF
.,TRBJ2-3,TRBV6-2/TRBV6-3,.,TGTGCCAGCAGTTCTCACGGGACACTTCGCACAGATACGCAGTATTTT,CASSSHGTLRTDTQYF
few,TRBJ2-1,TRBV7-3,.,TGTGCCAGCAGCCTCGTATCTCGAAATGAGCAGTTCTTC,CASSLVSRNEQFF
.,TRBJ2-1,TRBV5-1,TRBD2,TGCGCCAGCAGTTCATTAGCGGGGGGGAAAGCGAGCTCCTACAATGAGCAGTTCTTC,CASSSLAGGKASSYNEQFF
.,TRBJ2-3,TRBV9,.,TGTGCCAGCAGCGTAGCTACGGGGCCGCGTTCCCTTGTGGAGGATACGCAGTATTTT,CASSVATGPRSLVEDTQYF
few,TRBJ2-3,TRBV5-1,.,TGCGCCAGCAGCTTGGAGGGCTTTAGCACAGATACGCAGTATTTT,CASSLEGFSTDTQYF
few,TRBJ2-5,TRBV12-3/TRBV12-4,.,TGTGCCAGCACTTCGAGGGGGGGGGAGACCCAGTACTTC,CASTSRGGETQYF
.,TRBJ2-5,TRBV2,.,TGTGCCAGCAGTGAAGCGCTTCATGGTGGAAGTGGAACGGAGACCCAGTACTTC,CASSEALHGGSGTETQYF
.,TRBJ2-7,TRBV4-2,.,TGTGCCAGCAGCCAAGAGGTTGGATGGGGGTCCCCCGAGCAGTACTTC,CASSQEVGWGSPEQYF
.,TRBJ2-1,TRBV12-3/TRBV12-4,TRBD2,TGTGCCAGCAGTTTAATAGGACTAGCGGGAGACGAGCAGTTCTTC,CASSLIGLAGDEQFF
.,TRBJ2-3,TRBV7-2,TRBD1,TGTGCCAGCAGCCATAACCGGGACAGGGGTGCAGATACGCAGTATTTT,CASSHNRDRGADTQYF
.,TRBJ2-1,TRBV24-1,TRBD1,TGTGCCACCAGTGATGACACAGGGGGCGACTACAATGAGCAGTTCTTC,CATSDDTGGDYNEQFF
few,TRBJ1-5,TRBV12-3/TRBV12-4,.,TGTGCCAGCAGTTTAAGGTTGAATCAGCCCCAGCATTTT,CASSLRLNQPQHF